This entry lists 22 T cell receptor beta chains sequenced from one sample in a study of human thymus T cells. Clones were sequenced by immunoSEQ multiplex PCR, and TCRdb holds only the in-frame ones, with some missing. Among 40,000 to 55,000 clones listed, approximately 95% were seen once. Source material: blood. The receptor set was obtained from a boy younger than two with a congenital heart defect but otherwise immunologically healthy.

This chain joins TRBV6-1 and TRBJ2-2; D is unclear. The CDR3 covers 13 residues. Germline CDR1 is MNHNS and CDR2 is SASEGT. V was trimmed by 2 bases and J by 3 bases, leaving 4 bases between them. The CDR3, as DNA: TGTGCCAGCAGTGAACCCTACACCGGGGAGCTGTTTTTT. This sequence encodes CASSEPYTGELFF.

The chain combines TRBV30 with TRBJ1-2, with D possibly TRBD1 on 5 matching bases. Trimming cost V 0 bases and J 1 base, with 9 bases left between them. The CDR3 is 14 residues long. Germline CDR1 is GTSNPN and CDR2 is SVGIG (reference sequence). CDR3 residues: CAWSVRGVNYGYTF. The CDR3 DNA reads TGTGCCTGGAGTGTACGAGGGGTTAACTATGGCTACACCTTC. Full variable domain (outside the CDR3, taken from reference TRBV30 and TRBJ1-2): SQTIHQWPATLVQPVGSPLSLECTVEGTSNPNLYWYRQAAGRGLQLLFYSVGIGQISSEVPQNLSASRPQDRQFILSSKKLLLSDSGFYLCAWSVRGVNYGYTFGSGTRLTVV.

V usage is TRBV29-1 and J usage is TRBJ1-6; 7 bases fit TRBD1. In germline, CDR1 is SQVTM, CDR2 ANQGSEA. This CDR3 comprises 13 residues. V trimming: 4 bases; J trimming: 4 bases; junction bases outside the gene matches: 1. The CDR3 is CSVVTGYNSPLHF. The CDR3 bases are TGCAGCGTTGTGACAGGGTATAATTCACCCCTCCACTTT.

The V gene is TRBV6-6, the J gene TRBJ1-2; a weak D match, TRBD1 (5 bases). The germline V and J ends were trimmed by 2 bases and 8 bases, with 15 bases remaining between them. The CDR3 is made up of 14 amino acids. CDR1 is MNHNY and CDR2 is SVGAGI in the germline V gene (reference sequence). This CDR3 is CASSYRGDLWGYTF. The CDR3, as DNA: TGTGCCAGCAGTTACAGGGGAGACCTCTGGGGCTACACCTTC.

J is TRBJ2-7 and V is TRBV5-1; perhaps TRBD2 as D (7 bases). Trimming took off 0 bases at V and 2 bases at J, with 12 bases between the two ends. CDR1 and CDR2 from the germline V gene are SGHRS and YFSETQ. CDR3 length: 15 amino acids. The CDR3 nucleotides read TGCGCCAGCAGCTTGGGGGCGGGGGCAACCTACGAGCAGTACTTC. This sequence encodes CASSLGAGATYEQYF.

V and J are TRBV4-1 and TRBJ2-2; D is ambiguous. There are 14 residues in the CDR3. Per germline, CDR1 MGHRA and CDR2 YSYEKL. V was trimmed by 0 bases and J by 3 bases, leaving 5 bases between them. The CDR3 DNA reads as TGCGCCAGCAGCCAAGAAGTTGACACCGGGGAGCTGTTTTTT. Translated: CASSQEVDTGELFF.

The CDR3 DNA sequence: TGTGCCAGCAGCCCCGGGGCGAACACTGAAGCTTTCTTT. Residues: CASSPGANTEAFF. The chain joins TRBV6-5 to TRBJ1-1, with D perhaps TRBD1 (5 bases). This CDR3 is 13 amino acids long. V shed 6 bases and J shed 1 base, with 9 bases lying between them. CDR1 is MNHEY, CDR2 SVGAGI, per germline.

This clone was found once. The chain employs TRBV15 and TRBJ2-3; no firm D call. Trimming took off 0 bases at V and 7 bases at J, with 5 bases between the two ends. This CDR3 has 12 residues. Looked up from germline, CDR1 is LNHNV and CDR2 is YYDKDF (reference sequence). CDR3 loop: CATSRDQNTQYF. The DNA of the CDR3 is TGTGCCACCAGCAGAGATCAAAATACGCAGTATTTT.

The J gene is TRBJ2-3, the V gene TRBV6-6; 11 nucleotides match TRBD1. Germline V gene sequence: CDR1 MNHNY, CDR2 SVGAGI (reference sequence). Germline trimming cut 4 bases from V and 3 bases from J; bases unmatched to any gene: 3. The CDR3 is 15 residues long. CDR3 DNA: TGTGCCAGCAGTTGGACAGGGGGCCGGACAGATACGCAGTATTTT. It yields the protein CASSWTGGRTDTQYF.

The V and J genes are TRBV19 and TRBJ1-3; 7 nucleotides line up with TRBD1. Unmatched junction bases numbered 6, after V lost 6 bases and J lost 4 bases. This CDR3 spans 14 amino acids. The V gene's germline CDR1 is LNHDA and CDR2 SQIVND (reference sequence). For the CDR3, the DNA is TGTGCCAGTAGGACAGGGTCCGCCGGAAACACCATATATTTT. Its protein product is CASRTGSAGNTIYF.

J is TRBJ2-3 and V is TRBV11-1; 10 bases match TRBD2. This CDR3 contains 16 residues. V gave up 2 bases and J gave up 6 bases; unmatched junction bases: 8. Looked up from germline, CDR1 is SGHAT and CDR2 is FQDESV (reference sequence). This CDR3 is CASSLRLAGVRDTQYF. The CDR3 DNA sequence: TGTGCCAGCAGCTTAAGGCTAGCGGGGGTAAGGGATACGCAGTATTTT.

The V gene is TRBV19, the J gene TRBJ1-3; possibly TRBD1 for D (6 bases). The CDR3 extends over 15 amino acids. Trimming shortened V by 1 base and J by 0 bases, and 7 bases separated the two germline ends. Germline V gene lookup returns CDR1 LNHDA and CDR2 SQIVND (reference sequence). CDR3 residues: CASSIGDNSGNTIYF. CDR3 in DNA: TGTGCCAGTAGTATAGGGGACAACTCTGGAAACACCATATATTTT.

V and J are TRBV5-1 and TRBJ2-5; no reliable D call. V lost 0 bases and J 5 bases, leaving 2 bases between the germline ends. The CDR3 consists of 11 residues. CDR1 SGHRS and CDR2 YFSETQ come from the germline V gene. The CDR3 nucleotides read TGCGCCAGCAGCTTGGCGGAGACCCAGTACTTC. This gives the protein CASSLAETQYF.

The chain employs TRBV10-2 and TRBJ2-3; 9 positions agree with TRBD2. The length of the CDR3 is 13 residues. After removal of 7 bases from V and 4 bases from J, the junction contained 3 bases not matched to a gene. Germline values: CDR1 WSHSY, CDR2 SAAADI. The CDR3 DNA reads TGCGCCAGCAAGCGGGGGGACTCAGATACGCAGTATTTT. It codes for CASKRGDSDTQYF.

The chain combines TRBV4-1 with TRBJ2-5, with 9 nucleotides matching TRBD2. Trimming removed 1 base from V and 4 bases from J; junction bases left unmatched: 4. Germline V gives CDR1 MGHRA, CDR2 YSYEKL. This CDR3 contains 15 residues. CDR3 in DNA: TGCGCCAGCAGCCAAGCGACTAGCGGCCGAGAGACCCAGTACTTC. This sequence encodes CASSQATSGRETQYF.

CDR3 nucleotide sequence: TGTGCCAGTAGTGACAGGGGGGGTAATTCACCCCTCCACTTT. Its protein product is CASSDRGGNSPLHF. The rearrangement joins TRBV19 to TRBJ1-6, with 9 bases aligning to TRBD1. Germline V gives CDR1 LNHDA, CDR2 SQIVND (reference sequence). Germline trimming cut 5 bases from V and 6 bases from J; bases unmatched to any gene: 2. The CDR3 is made up of 14 amino acids.

This clone occurred once. The chain uses TRBV27 and TRBJ1-2, with TRBD1 as a possible D gene (6 bases). Trimming pared 4 bases from V and 5 bases from J, leaving 11 bases between. In germline, CDR1 is MNHEY, CDR2 SMNVEV (reference sequence). CDR3 length: 13 amino acids. The CDR3: CASSSGTWYGYTF. The CDR3 nucleotides are TGTGCCAGCAGTTCCGGGACATGGTATGGCTACACCTTC.

This clone was seen a single time. The chain couples TRBV5-1 to TRBJ2-6; D tentatively reads TRBD1 or TRBD2 (6 bases each). This CDR3 has 14 amino acids. The germline CDR1 and CDR2 sequences are SGHRS and YFSETQ. Trimming pared 4 bases from V and 9 bases from J, leaving 14 bases between. The CDR3 spells CASSPLGGNNVLTF. DNA for the CDR3: TGCGCCAGCAGCCCGTTAGGGGGGAACAACGTCCTGACTTTC. The variable domain in full, with the rest retrieved from reference TRBV5-1 and TRBJ2-6, is KAGVTQTPRYLIKTRGQQVTLSCSPISGHRSVSWYQQTPGQGLQFLFEYFSETQRNKGNFPGRFSGRQFSNSRSEMNVSTLELGDSALYLCASSPLGGNNVLTFGAGSRLTVL.

The J gene is TRBJ2-2, the V gene TRBV5-1; D tentatively fits TRBD1 or TRBD2 (5 bases each). Trimming pared 0 bases from V and 5 bases from J, leaving 14 bases between. CDR3 length: 16 residues. Germline V gene sequence: CDR1 SGHRS, CDR2 YFSETQ. The CDR3 loop reads CASSLDRAWGTGELFF. The CDR3 DNA reads as TGCGCCAGCAGCTTGGACCGGGCCTGGGGGACCGGGGAGCTGTTTTTT.

The J gene is TRBJ1-2, the V gene TRBV19, with a weak D call TRBD1 (5 bases). CDR1 and CDR2 from the germline V gene are LNHDA and SQIVND (reference sequence). Trimming took 3 bases from V and 0 from J, leaving 11 bases between them. The CDR3 length is 15 residues. The CDR3 region is CASSIRRGANYGYTF. CDR3 DNA sequence: TGTGCCAGTAGTATTCGCCGGGGGGCTAACTATGGCTACACCTTC. The full variable domain, with the rest looked up from reference TRBV19 and TRBJ1-2, is DGGITQSPKYLFRKEGQNVTLSCEQNLNHDAMYWYRQDPGQGLRLIYYSQIVNDFQKGDIAEGYSVSREKKESFPLTVTSAQKNPTAFYLCASSIRRGANYGYTFGSGTRLTVV.

The rearrangement joins TRBV4-2 to TRBJ2-1; 8 bases map to TRBD2. V lost 0 bases, J lost 3 bases, and 1 base stayed unmatched. Germline CDR1 reads LGHNA; CDR2 reads YNFKEQ. The CDR3 is 15 residues long. CDR3 in DNA: TGTGCCAGCAGCCAAGAGAGCGGGAGCTACAATGAGCAGTTCTTC. Its protein product is CASSQESGSYNEQFF.

Here the CDR3 reads CASSLWANYGYTF. The CDR3 coding sequence is TGTGCCAGCAGTTTATGGGCTAACTATGGCTACACCTTC. This chain uses TRBV28 with TRBJ1-2; D remains unclear. The CDR3 sequence is 13 residues long. The ends were cut back, 0 bases at V and 0 bases at J, with 2 bases in the middle. Germline loops: CDR1 MDHEN, CDR2 SYDVKM.